Reported below is one TCR beta chain. Its antigen is currently not known. No much larger clonotype is one base removed from it; base qualities were not supplied. Using the deep immunoSEQ assay, multiplex PCR amplified TCR CDR3 regions from genomic DNA. Genomic DNA extracted from each cell subset was distributed evenly over all wells of several immunoSEQ 96-well plates, and each plate served as one replicate. For sorted subsets, each replicate PCR was loaded with about 0.2 ug genomic DNA, equivalent to 30,000 or so T cell genomes. Purified libraries were quantified with a Qubit 3.0 fluorometer, sized on a Bioanalyzer 2100, and re-quantified with the KAPA Library Quantification kit. Each immunoSEQ 96-well plate was sequenced on its own single-read 150-cycle Illumina NextSeq 550 flow cell. On the authors' methods: Because only junctional sequences without quality scores were contained in the immunoSEQ output, filtering matching that applied to full-length reads could not be performed. Sequences were annotated with PyIR, a Python wrapper for IgBLAST v1.9, using IMGT germline references to assign V/J genes and CDR3. Any read was removed if the V/J assignment was weak (E-value above 1e-6), the CDR3 was missing, or the read contained stop codons, out-of-frame junctions, or ambiguous translated residues. V3J clonotypes were defined as sequences sharing an identical inferred V gene, J gene, and CDR3 amino acid sequence. The percentage overlap between two repertoires was calculated by dividing the number of shared unique clonotypes by the size of the smaller repertoire. Repertoire richness was assessed with RTK rarefaction, the Chao1 estimator, and Recon v2.1 estimates of unobserved clonotypes. Generation probabilities were computed with OLGA for all TCRbeta clonotypes obtained by the gDNA method from a few donors. The clones in this table, taken by TCRdb from immuneACCESS, are in-frame only. Not every clone is retained; where verified, under half of the shortfall comes from an unresolved V gene, and the cause of the rest is unknown. That table furnishes V, J and clone size, whereas the DNA furnished D and trimming. In this sample the table shows 1,500,000 or so clones, less than 99% of which occur a single time. The leading ten clones occupy approximately 0.4% of the sample.

The sample belongs to a study of shared clonotypes between healthy human individuals (dated by TCRdb to 2020 to 2022). Some background on the complete study: Three men and a couple of women, aged 18 to 49 years, made up the cohort. Per donor, three plates each were used for CD4 naive and CD4 memory, two for CD8 naive, and one for CD8 memory. To estimate repertoire size and how much clonotypes are shared between individuals, the study performed deep sequencing of blood TCR repertoires from roughly five healthy adults. To increase sequencing depth and limit assay-specific biases, TCR repertoire library preparation and sequencing were carried out by different laboratories using diverse techniques. Between about 0.85 and 9.5 billion PBMCs per donor were obtained by leukapheresis.

The research as a whole found: Naive subsets generally had larger estimated clonotype richness than memory subsets. Higher generation probabilities were observed for clonotypes shared by all four sorted-subset donors than for non-shared clonotypes. Pairwise subsampling indicated that sequencing depth was expected to affect the degree of clonotype sharing among donors. The genetic and exposure-history diversity represented was limited by the small number of donors. Only blood was sampled, and tissue TCR repertoires likely differ from those in blood. Sharing across four donors was observed for roughly 5% of naive CD4, under 4% of naive CD8, about 2.3% of memory CD4, and approximately 0.41% of memory CD8 clonotypes. Rarefaction of sorted-subset datasets indicated incomplete sequencing despite the large sequencing depth.

Healthy HIV-negative adults with no recently reported acute infections or vaccinations were included as donors. All donors were Caucasian adults living in Nashville, Tennessee, USA. CD4+ T cells were enriched through magnetic negative selection, after which naive cells were positively selected on CD45RA and the remaining negative fraction served as the memory subset. Blood was obtained by leukapheresis, after which PBMCs were separated by Ficoll-Histopaque density gradient centrifugation and cryopreserved in liquid nitrogen vapor phase. Analytical flow cytometry was used to check the purity and quantity of every magnetically sorted T cell population. Genomic DNA was isolated from every sorted fraction and measured by UV absorbance on a Nanodrop 2000c. V is shortened by 1 base, J by 4 bases, and the region joining them spans 13 bases. Measured from the cysteine to the phenylalanine, the CDR3 is 15 residues long. The CDR3 DNA has 45 bases and is translated from base 1. CDR1 is given as SEHNR and CDR2 as FQNEAQ, both from the germline V gene (reference sequence).

The receptor comes from a man aged 30 to 39 in good health. The sequence joins TRBV7-9 to TRBJ1-2; TRBD1 could be the D gene, as 5 bases match. Sequences were obtained from naive CD4+ T cells sorted from blood. The label giving this sample's cell subset or site can be read as: CD45RA+ positively selected. The bases read TGTGCCAGCAGCTTAGGAGGCGACAGCCTCTATGGCTACACCTTC. Its coded protein is CASSLGGDSLYGYTF.